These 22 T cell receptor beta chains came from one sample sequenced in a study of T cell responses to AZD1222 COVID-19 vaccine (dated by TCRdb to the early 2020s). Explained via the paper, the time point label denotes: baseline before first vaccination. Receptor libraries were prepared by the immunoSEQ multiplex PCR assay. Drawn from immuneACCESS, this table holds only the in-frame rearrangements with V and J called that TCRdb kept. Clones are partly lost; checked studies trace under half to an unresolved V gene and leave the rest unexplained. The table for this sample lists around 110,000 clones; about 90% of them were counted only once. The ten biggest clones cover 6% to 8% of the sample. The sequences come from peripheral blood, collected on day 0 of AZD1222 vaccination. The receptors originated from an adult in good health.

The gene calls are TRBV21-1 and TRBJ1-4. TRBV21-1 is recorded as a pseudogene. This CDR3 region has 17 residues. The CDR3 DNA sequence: TGTGCCAGCAGCAAGACCCCCCCGGGACCTTCAAAAGAAAAACTGTTTTTT. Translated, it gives CASSKTPPGPSKEKLFF.

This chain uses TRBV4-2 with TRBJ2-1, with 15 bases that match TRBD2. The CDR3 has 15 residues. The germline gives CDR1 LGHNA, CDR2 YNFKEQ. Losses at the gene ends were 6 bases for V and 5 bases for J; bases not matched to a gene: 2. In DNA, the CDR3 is TGTGCCAGCAGTCGGACTAGCGGGGGGGACAATGAGCAGTTCTTC. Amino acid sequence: CASSRTSGGDNEQFF.

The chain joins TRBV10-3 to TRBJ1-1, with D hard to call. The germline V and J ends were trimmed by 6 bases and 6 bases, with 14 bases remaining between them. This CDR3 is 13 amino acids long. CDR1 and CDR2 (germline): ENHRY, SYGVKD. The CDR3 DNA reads TGTGCCATCAGGGCCGGGAGTGAATCTGAAGCTTTCTTT. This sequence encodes CAIRAGSESEAFF.

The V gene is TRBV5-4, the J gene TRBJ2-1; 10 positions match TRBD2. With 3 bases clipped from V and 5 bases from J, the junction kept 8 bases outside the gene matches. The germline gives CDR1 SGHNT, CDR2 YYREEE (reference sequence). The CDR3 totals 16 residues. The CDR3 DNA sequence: TGTGCCAGCAGCTCAGGACTAGCGGATCTCAACAATGAGCAGTTCTTC. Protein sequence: CASSSGLADLNNEQFF.

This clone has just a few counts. The CDR3 loop reads CASSLVGGEKLFF. The CDR3, as DNA: TGTGCCAGCAGCTTGGTTGGGGGTGAAAAACTGTTTTTT. The chain uses TRBV7-8 and TRBJ1-4; the D gene is possibly TRBD1 (5 bases). In germline, CDR1 is SGHVS, CDR2 FQNEAQ. The V and J ends lost 3 bases and 7 bases respectively, with 9 bases between them. This CDR3 has 13 residues.

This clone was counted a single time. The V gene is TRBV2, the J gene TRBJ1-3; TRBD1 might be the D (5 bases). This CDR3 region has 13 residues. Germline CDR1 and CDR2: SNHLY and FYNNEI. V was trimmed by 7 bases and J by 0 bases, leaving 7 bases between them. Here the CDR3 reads CASIRDSGNTIYF. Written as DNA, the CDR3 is TGTGCCAGCATCAGGGACTCTGGAAACACCATATATTTT.

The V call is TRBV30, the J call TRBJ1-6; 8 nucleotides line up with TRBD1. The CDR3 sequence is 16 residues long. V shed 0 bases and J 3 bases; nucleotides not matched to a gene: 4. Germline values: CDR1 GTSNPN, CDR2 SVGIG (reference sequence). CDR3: CAWSVDRGLYNSPLHF. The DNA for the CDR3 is TGTGCCTGGAGTGTCGACAGGGGTCTCTATAATTCACCCCTCCACTTT.

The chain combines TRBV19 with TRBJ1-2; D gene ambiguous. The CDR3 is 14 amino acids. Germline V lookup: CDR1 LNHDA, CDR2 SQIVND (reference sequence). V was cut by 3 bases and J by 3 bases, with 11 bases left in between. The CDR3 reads CASSIGPADYGYTF. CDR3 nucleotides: TGTGCCAGTAGTATTGGCCCAGCGGACTATGGCTACACCTTC.

The CDR3 region has the DNA TGCAGCGTTCAGGGGACAGGTTTCTCCTACGAGCAGTACTTC. Protein: CSVQGTGFSYEQYF. This rearrangement joins TRBV29-1 to TRBJ2-7; 8 bases line up with TRBD1. This CDR3 spans 14 amino acids. The V gene's germline CDR1 is SQVTM and CDR2 ANQGSEA. The ends lost 5 bases at V and 0 bases at J; junction bases unmatched: 6.

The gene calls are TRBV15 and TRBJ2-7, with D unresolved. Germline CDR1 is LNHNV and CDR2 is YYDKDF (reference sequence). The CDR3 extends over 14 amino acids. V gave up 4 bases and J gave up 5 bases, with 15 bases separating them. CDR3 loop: CATSTFSRNHEQYF. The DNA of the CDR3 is TGTGCCACCAGCACCTTCTCCCGTAATCACGAGCAGTACTTC.

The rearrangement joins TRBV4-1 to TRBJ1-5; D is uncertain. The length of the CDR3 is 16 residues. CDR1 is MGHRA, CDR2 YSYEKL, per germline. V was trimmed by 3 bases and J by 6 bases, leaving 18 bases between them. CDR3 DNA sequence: TGCGCCAGCAGCCACGCATTGGGCGGTGGAGGTCAGCCCCAGCATTTT. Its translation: CASSHALGGGGQPQHF.

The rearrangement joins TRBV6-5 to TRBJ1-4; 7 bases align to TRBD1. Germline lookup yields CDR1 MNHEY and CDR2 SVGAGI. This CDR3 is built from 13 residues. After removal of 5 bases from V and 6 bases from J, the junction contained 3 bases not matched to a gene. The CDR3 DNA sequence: TGTGCCAGCAGTACAGACAGGGATGAAAAACTGTTTTTT. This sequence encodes CASSTDRDEKLFF.

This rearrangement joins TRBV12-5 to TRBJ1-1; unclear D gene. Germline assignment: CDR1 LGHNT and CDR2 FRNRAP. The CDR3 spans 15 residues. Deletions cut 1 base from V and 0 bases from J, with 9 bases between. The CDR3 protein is CASGLGTIMNTEAFF. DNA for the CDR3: TGTGCTAGTGGTTTGGGGACTATCATGAACACTGAAGCTTTCTTT.

The CDR3 DNA follows: TGTGCCAGCAGTTCGGCAGTCGACTACCCCTACGAGCAGTACTTC. Its protein product is CASSSAVDYPYEQYF. The chain recombines TRBV28 with TRBJ2-7; D may be TRBD2 (5 bases). The CDR3 length is 15 residues. The germline CDR1 and CDR2 sequences are MDHEN and SYDVKM. V lost 4 bases and J lost 2, with 15 bases in between.

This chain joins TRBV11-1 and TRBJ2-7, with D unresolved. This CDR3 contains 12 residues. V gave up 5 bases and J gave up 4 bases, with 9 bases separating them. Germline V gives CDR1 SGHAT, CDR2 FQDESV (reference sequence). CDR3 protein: CASSPTEYEQYF. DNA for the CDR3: TGTGCCAGCAGCCCCACGGAGTACGAGCAGTACTTC.

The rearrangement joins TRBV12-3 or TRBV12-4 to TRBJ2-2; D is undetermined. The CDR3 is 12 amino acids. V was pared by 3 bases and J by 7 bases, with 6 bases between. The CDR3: CASSFWSGELFF. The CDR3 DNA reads TGTGCCAGCAGTTTCTGGAGCGGGGAGCTGTTTTTT.

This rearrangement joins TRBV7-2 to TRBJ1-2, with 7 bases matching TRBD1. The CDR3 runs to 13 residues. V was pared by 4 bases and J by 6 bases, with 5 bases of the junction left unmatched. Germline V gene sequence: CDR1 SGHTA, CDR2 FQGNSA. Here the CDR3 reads CASSSQGIDGYTF. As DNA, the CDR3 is TGTGCCAGCAGCTCACAGGGGATAGATGGCTACACCTTC. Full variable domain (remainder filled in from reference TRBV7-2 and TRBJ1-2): GAGVSQSPSNKVTEKGKDVELRCDPISGHTALYWYRQSLGQGLEFLIYFQGNSAPDKSGLPSDRFSAERTGGSVSTLTIQRTQQEDSAVYLCASSSQGIDGYTFGSGTRLTVV.

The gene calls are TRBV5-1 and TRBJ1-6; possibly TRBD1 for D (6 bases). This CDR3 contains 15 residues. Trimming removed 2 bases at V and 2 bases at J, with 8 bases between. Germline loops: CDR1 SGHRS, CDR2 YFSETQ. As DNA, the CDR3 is TGCGCCAGCAGCTTCCAGGGGCCCTATAATTCACCCCTCCACTTT. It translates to CASSFQGPYNSPLHF.

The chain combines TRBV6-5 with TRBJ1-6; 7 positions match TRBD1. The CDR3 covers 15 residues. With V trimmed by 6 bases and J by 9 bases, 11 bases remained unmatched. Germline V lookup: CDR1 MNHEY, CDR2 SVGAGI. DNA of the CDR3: TGTGCCAGCAGCGAGGCGGGACAGTCGGCTTCACCCCTCCACTTT. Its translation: CASSEAGQSASPLHF.

The CDR3 spells CASSVEPNSYEQYF. CDR3 coding DNA: TGTGCCAGCAGCGTAGAGCCGAACTCCTACGAGCAGTACTTC. The rearrangement uses TRBV9 and TRBJ2-7; D remains ambiguous. The CDR3 sequence is 14 residues long. The V end lost 0 bases, the J end lost 0 bases, and 7 bases lay between the germline ends. Germline CDR1 is SGDLS and CDR2 is YYNGEE.

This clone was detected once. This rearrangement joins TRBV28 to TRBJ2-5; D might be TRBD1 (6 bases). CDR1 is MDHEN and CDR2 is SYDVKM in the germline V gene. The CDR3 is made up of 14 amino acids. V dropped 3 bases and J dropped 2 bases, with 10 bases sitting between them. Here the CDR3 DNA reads TGTGCCAGCAGTTTCCGGGACAATCAAGAGACCCAGTACTTC. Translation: CASSFRDNQETQYF.

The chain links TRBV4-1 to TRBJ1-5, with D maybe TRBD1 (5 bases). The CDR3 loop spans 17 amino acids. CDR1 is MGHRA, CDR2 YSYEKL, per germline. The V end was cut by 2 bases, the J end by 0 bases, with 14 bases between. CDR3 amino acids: CASSQSITRGSNQPQHF. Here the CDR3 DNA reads TGCGCCAGCAGCCAATCCATTACTAGGGGTAGCAATCAGCCCCAGCATTTT.